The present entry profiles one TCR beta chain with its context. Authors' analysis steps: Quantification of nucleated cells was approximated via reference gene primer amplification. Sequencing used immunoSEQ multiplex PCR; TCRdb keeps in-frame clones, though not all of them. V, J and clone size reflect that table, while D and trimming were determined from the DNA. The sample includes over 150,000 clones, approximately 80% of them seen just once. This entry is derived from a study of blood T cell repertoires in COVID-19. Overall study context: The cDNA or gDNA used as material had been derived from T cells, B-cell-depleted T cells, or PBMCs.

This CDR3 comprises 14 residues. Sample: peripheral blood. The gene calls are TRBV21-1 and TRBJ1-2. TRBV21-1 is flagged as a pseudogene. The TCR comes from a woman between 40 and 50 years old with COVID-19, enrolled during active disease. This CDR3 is CASSKVRGSWGYTF. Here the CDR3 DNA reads TGTGCCAGCAGCAAAGTGCGGGGCTCCTGGGGCTACACCTTC.